These T cell receptor beta chains were read from a single sample in a study of OX40 agonist ivuxolimab in advanced cancers. Assay: immunoSEQ multiplex PCR; the TCRdb copy retains only in-frame clones and omits some. The sample contains 50,000 to 65,000 clones, 86% of which appear only once. Source: CD4+ or CD8+ T cells sorted from blood, taken in a trial of the OX40 agonist ivuxolimab. These receptors all come from an adult with an advanced solid tumor such as melanoma, head and neck, liver or kidney cancer. The CDR3 runs from the conserved cysteine through the conserved F or W. A D gene is named only where the DNA matches it firmly. Size is stated for part of the rows, as once, few or many counts, or as a class when the clone is expanded.

cdr3_nt	cdr3_aa	j_call	d_call	clone_size	v_call
TGTGCCTGGAGTGAACAGGGATCACCCCTCCACTTT	CAWSEQGSPLHF	TRBJ1-6	NA	NA	TRBV30
TGCAGCGTCGGGGGTAGGGCAAGACCCTATGGCTACACCTTC	CSVGGRARPYGYTF	TRBJ1-2	NA	NA	TRBV29-1
TGCGCCAGCAGCTCTGGGGGTGGGACGGCAGATACGCAGTATTTT	CASSSGGGTADTQYF	TRBJ2-3	NA	once	TRBV5-1
TGTGCCAGCAGCCCCTCAGGTCAGCCCCAGCATTTT	CASSPSGQPQHF	TRBJ1-5	NA	NA	TRBV5-8
TGTGCCAGCTCACCGACAGCGGATTACACCAATGAGCAGTTCTTC	CASSPTADYTNEQFF	TRBJ2-1	NA	NA	TRBV18
TGTGCCATCCCCCGTACAAAAGCCCACAATGAGCAGTTCTTC	CAIPRTKAHNEQFF	TRBJ2-1	NA	NA	TRBV7-9
TGTGCCAGCAGGGGGACAGACAATGAGCAGTTCTTC	CASRGTDNEQFF	TRBJ2-1	TRBD1	few	TRBV6-6
TGTGCCACTGCGGACAGCTCGAGCTCCTACAATGAGCAGTTCTTC	CATADSSSSYNEQFF	TRBJ2-1	NA	NA	TRBV15
TGCGCCAGCAGCCTCGACAGGGAACGCACATATACGCAGTATTTT	CASSLDRERTYTQYF	TRBJ2-3	TRBD1	NA	TRBV4-1
TGCAGCGTTGGAGGGTATTCGAACACTGAAGCTTTCTTT	CSVGGYSNTEAFF	TRBJ1-1	NA	NA	TRBV29-1
TGTGCCAGCTCACCACCCGGCAACTACGAGCAGTACTTC	CASSPPGNYEQYF	TRBJ2-7	NA	NA	TRBV18
TGCAGCGTTGGGGGCGGGAGGGCCTCCTACGAGCAGTACTTC	CSVGGGRASYEQYF	TRBJ2-7	TRBD2	NA	TRBV29-1
TGTGCCAGTAGTATATGGGGCGGGAAGGGGCACAATGAGCAGTTCTTC	CASSIWGGKGHNEQFF	TRBJ2-1	NA	few	TRBV19
TGTGCCAGCAGCCTAACGACTAGCGGGGGGACAGATACGCAGTATTTT	CASSLTTSGGTDTQYF	TRBJ2-3	TRBD2	NA	TRBV9
TGTGCCAGCAGTGCGGGTACAGAGACCCAGTACTTC	CASSAGTETQYF	TRBJ2-5	NA	NA	TRBV28
TGTGCCAGCAGTCTAGGACTAGCGGGGTCAGATACGCAGTATTTT	CASSLGLAGSDTQYF	TRBJ2-3	TRBD2	NA	TRBV27
TGTGCCAGTAGTATCTCGGGCTCTGGAAACACCATATATTTT	CASSISGSGNTIYF	TRBJ1-3	NA	NA	TRBV19
TGTGCCAGCAGCTTCCCCCGGGAGGGCAGTAGGAACACCGGGGAGCTGTTTTTT	CASSFPREGSRNTGELFF	TRBJ2-2	TRBD2	NA	TRBV7-9
TGTGCCAGCAGCCTGAGACAGTCAGGCTCCGAGCAGTACTTC	CASSLRQSGSEQYF	TRBJ2-7	NA	NA	TRBV7-6